This TCR beta chain was identified during a study of OX40 agonist ivuxolimab in advanced cancers. Generated by immunoSEQ multiplex PCR, the TCRdb table keeps only in-frame clones and is missing some. This table has around 40,000 clones, approximately 84% appearing once. Germline V lookup: CDR1 SGHTA, CDR2 FQGNSA. V lost 5 bases and J 5 bases, leaving 13 bases between the germline ends. The length of the CDR3 is 14 residues. This receptor was taken from an adult with an advanced solid tumor such as melanoma, head and neck, liver or kidney cancer. The input for sequencing was CD4+ or CD8+ T cells sorted from blood, taken in a trial of the OX40 agonist ivuxolimab. The gene calls are TRBV7-2 and TRBJ1-5; D possibly corresponds to TRBD1 (6 bases). The DNA of the CDR3 is TGTGCCAGCAGCCTGGTAGGGGGGGATCAGCCCCAGCATTTT. It yields the protein CASSLVGGDQPQHF.